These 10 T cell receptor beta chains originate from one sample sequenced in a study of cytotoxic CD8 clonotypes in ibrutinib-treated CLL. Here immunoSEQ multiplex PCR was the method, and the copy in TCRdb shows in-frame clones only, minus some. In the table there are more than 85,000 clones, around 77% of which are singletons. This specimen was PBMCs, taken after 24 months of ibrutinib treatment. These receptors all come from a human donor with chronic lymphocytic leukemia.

CDR3 nucleotide sequence: TGCGCCAGCAGCCGACAGGGGGAATCCTACGAGCAGTACTTC. This encodes CASSRQGESYEQYF. This chain links TRBV5-1 with TRBJ2-7; 9 nucleotides line up with TRBD1. CDR1 SGHRS and CDR2 YFSETQ come from the germline V gene. V lost 4 bases and J lost 1; bases outside the gene matches: 3. The CDR3 has 14 residues.

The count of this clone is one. CDR3 amino acids: CASRLITGGNYGYTF. In DNA form, the CDR3 reads TGTGCCAGCAGACTCATTACAGGGGGGAACTATGGCTACACCTTC. The chain recombines TRBV28 with TRBJ1-2, with 8 bases lining up with TRBD1. V was clipped by 6 bases and J by 2 bases; unmatched bases: 8. This CDR3 region has 15 residues. Per the germline V gene, CDR1 is MDHEN and CDR2 is SYDVKM.

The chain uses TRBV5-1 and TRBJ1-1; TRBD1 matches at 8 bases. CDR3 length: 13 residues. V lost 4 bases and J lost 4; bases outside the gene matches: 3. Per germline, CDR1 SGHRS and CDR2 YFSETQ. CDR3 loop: CASSPGTGTEAFF. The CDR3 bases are TGCGCCAGCAGCCCCGGGACAGGCACTGAAGCTTTCTTT.

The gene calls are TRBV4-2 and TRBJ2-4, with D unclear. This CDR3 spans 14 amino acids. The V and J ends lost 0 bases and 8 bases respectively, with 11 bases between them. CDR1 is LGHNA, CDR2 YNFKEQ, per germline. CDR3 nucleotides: TGTGCCAGCAGCCAAGATAGTTTCTCTGACATTCAGTACTTC. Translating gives CASSQDSFSDIQYF.

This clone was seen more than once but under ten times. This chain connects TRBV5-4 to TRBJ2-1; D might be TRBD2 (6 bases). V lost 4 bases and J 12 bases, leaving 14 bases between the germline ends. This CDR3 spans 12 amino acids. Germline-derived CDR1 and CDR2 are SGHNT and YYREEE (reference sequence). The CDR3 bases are TGTGCCAGCAGCGCGGCGGGACTGGCGCAGTTCTTC. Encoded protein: CASSAAGLAQFF.

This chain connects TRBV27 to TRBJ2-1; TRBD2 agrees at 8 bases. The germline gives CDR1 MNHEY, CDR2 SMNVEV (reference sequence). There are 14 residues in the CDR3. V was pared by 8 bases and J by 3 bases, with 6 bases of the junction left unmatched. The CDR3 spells CASLRGLDYNEQFF. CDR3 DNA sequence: TGTGCCAGCCTACGGGGACTAGACTACAATGAGCAGTTCTTC.

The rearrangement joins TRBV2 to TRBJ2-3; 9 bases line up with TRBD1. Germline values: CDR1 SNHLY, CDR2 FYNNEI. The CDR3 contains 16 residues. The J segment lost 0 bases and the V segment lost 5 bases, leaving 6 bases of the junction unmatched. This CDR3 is CASSFDRGGSTDTQYF. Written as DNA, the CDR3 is TGTGCCAGCAGTTTCGACAGGGGGGGTAGCACAGATACGCAGTATTTT.

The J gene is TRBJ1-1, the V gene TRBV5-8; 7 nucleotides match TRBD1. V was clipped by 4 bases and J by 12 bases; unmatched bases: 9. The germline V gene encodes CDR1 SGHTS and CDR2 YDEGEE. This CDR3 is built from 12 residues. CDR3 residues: CASSSRDSRPFF. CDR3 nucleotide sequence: TGTGCCAGCAGCAGCCGGGACAGTCGTCCTTTCTTT.

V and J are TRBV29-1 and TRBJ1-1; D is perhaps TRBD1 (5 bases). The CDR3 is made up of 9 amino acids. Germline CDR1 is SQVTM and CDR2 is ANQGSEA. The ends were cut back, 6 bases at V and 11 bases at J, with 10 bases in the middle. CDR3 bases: TGCAGCGTGGACGAGGGGGCTTTCTTT. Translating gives CSVDEGAFF.

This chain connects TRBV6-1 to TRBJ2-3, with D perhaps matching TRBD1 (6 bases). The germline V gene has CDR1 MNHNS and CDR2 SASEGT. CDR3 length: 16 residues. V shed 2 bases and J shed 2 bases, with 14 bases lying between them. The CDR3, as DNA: TGTGCCAGCAGTGAATGGGGGCAGGCTCTCACAGATACGCAGTATTTT. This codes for CASSEWGQALTDTQYF.